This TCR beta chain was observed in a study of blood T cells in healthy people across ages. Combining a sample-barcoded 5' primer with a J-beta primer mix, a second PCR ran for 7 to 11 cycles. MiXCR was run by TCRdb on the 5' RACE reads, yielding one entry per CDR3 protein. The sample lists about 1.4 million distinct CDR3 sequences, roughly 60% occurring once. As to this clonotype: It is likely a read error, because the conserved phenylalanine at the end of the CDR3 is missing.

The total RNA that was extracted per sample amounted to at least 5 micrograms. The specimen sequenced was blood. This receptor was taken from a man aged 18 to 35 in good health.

CDR3 nucleotide sequence: TGCGCCAGCAGCCGGACGCAATCTGGGGCCAACGTCCTGACTCTC. Translated, it gives CASSRTQSGANVLTL. V is TRBV5-1 and J is TRBJ2-6; D call uncertain. Trimming removed 4 bases from V and 1 base from J, with 9 bases in between. The CDR3 runs 15 residues. CDR1 and CDR2 from the germline V gene are SGHRS and YFSETQ.